These 22 T cell receptor beta chains originate from one sample sequenced in a study of T cells after yellow fever vaccination. TCRdb independently ran MiXCR on the 5' RACE reads; one entry per CDR3 protein. The sample gives about 360,000 distinct CDR3 sequences, 6.2% of which show up once; about 15% is in the top ten. The source material was PBMCs, sampled 5 days after the yellow fever booster vaccination. The receptors were sampled from a man younger than 45 who received the YFV17D yellow fever vaccine.

The chain recombines TRBV5-1 with TRBJ2-7, with TRBD1 as a possible D gene (5 bases). Germline CDR1 SGHRS, CDR2 YFSETQ. V shed 0 bases and J shed 6 bases, with 10 bases lying between them. The CDR3 runs to 13 residues. Here the CDR3 reads CASSLELGVEQYF. CDR3 in DNA: TGCGCCAGCAGCTTGGAGCTAGGGGTCGAGCAGTACTTC.

This clonotype was seen a handful of times. The chain combines TRBV5-8 with TRBJ2-7; 9 bases align to TRBD1. V lost 0 bases, J lost 6 bases, and 4 bases stayed unmatched. CDR1 is SGHTS and CDR2 is YDEGEE in the germline V gene. CDR3 length: 14 residues. The DNA of the CDR3 is TGTGCCAGCAGCTTGGCCGGGACAGGGTTCGAGCAGTACTTC. It codes for CASSLAGTGFEQYF.

This clonotype has at least ten counts. V and J are TRBV7-9 and TRBJ2-5, with D hard to call. CDR1 SEHNR and CDR2 FQNEAQ come from the germline V gene (reference sequence). The CDR3 spans 15 residues. Trimming took off 5 bases at V and 1 base at J, with 14 bases between the two ends. As DNA, the CDR3 is TGTGCCAGCAGCCGCGGCCCGACACTCCAAGAGACCCAGTACTTC. It codes for CASSRGPTLQETQYF. The entire variable domain, with the rest obtained from reference TRBV7-9 and TRBJ2-5, is as follows: DTGVSQNPRHKITKRGQNVTFRCDPISEHNRLYWYRQTLGQGPEFLTYFQNEAQLEKSRLLSDRFSAERPKGSFSTLEIQRTEQGDSAMYLCASSRGPTLQETQYFGPGTRLLVL.

V is TRBV20-1 and J is TRBJ2-3, with unresolved D. The CDR3 totals 15 residues. Trimming stripped 2 bases from V and 3 bases from J, with 15 bases between. The germline CDR1 and CDR2 sequences are DFQATT and SNEGSKA (reference sequence). CDR3 residues: CSARFQVGSTDTQYF. CDR3 nucleotides: TGCAGTGCTAGATTTCAGGTCGGCTCGACAGATACGCAGTATTTT.

Many counts were recorded for this clonotype. The genes are TRBV10-3 and TRBJ2-1; D possibly matches TRBD1 or TRBD2 (5 bases each). In germline, CDR1 is ENHRY, CDR2 SYGVKD. The CDR3 length is 15 residues. The V gene lost 5 bases and the J gene lost 6 bases, with 17 bases spanning the gap. CDR3 region: CAISPGEGFVNEQFF. In DNA form, the CDR3 reads TGTGCCATCAGTCCAGGAGAGGGGTTCGTCAATGAGCAGTTCTTC.

This clonotype has just one count. V gene TRBV5-8 combines with J gene TRBJ2-2; possibly TRBD2 for D (6 bases). This CDR3 contains 15 residues. In germline, CDR1 is SGHTS, CDR2 YDEGEE. Trimming removed 0 bases from V and 5 bases from J, with 11 bases in between. CDR3 DNA sequence: TGTGCCAGCAGCTTGGGACTAGGAGAAACCGGGGAGCTGTTTTTT. This codes for CASSLGLGETGELFF. Full variable domain (rest looked up from reference TRBV5-8 and TRBJ2-2): EAGVTQSPTHLIKTRGQQATLRCSPISGHTSVYWYQQALGLGLQFLLWYDEGEERNRGNFPPRFSGRQFPNYSSELNVNALELEDSALYLCASSLGLGETGELFFGEGSRLTVL.

The genes are TRBV6-1 and TRBJ2-6; D perhaps matches TRBD2 (6 bases). Germline CDR1 and CDR2: MNHNS and SASEGT. V gave up 7 bases and J gave up 2 bases, with 9 bases separating them. There are 14 residues in the CDR3. The DNA for the CDR3 is TGTGCCAGCACGGGGGTCCCTGGGGCCAACGTCCTGACTTTC. It encodes CASTGVPGANVLTF.

This clonotype has just a few counts. The chain couples TRBV2 to TRBJ2-1; TRBD2 matches at 14 bases. The CDR3 is 14 residues long. The V segment lost 8 bases and the J segment 8 bases; nucleotides outside the gene matches: 5. The V gene's germline CDR1 is SNHLY and CDR2 FYNNEI. This chain's CDR3 is CASGGTSGSYEQFF. In nucleotides, the CDR3 is TGTGCCAGCGGGGGGACTAGCGGGAGCTATGAGCAGTTCTTC. Combining the CDR3 with reference TRBV2 and TRBJ2-1 gives the whole variable domain EPEVTQTPSHQVTQMGQEVILRCVPISNHLYFYWYRQILGQKVEFLVSFYNNEISEKSEIFDDQFSVERPDGSNFTLKIRSTKLEDSAMYFCASGGTSGSYEQFFGPGTRLTVL.

The chain links TRBV29-1 to TRBJ1-1, with 9 positions matching TRBD1. CDR3 length: 13 residues. J lost 5 bases, V lost 6 bases, and 7 bases had no gene match. Germline V gene lookup returns CDR1 SQVTM and CDR2 ANQGSEA. CDR3 in DNA: TGCAGCGTCACCCGGGACAGGGAAACTGAAGCTTTCTTT. This encodes CSVTRDRETEAFF.

This clonotype has just a few counts. The rearrangement links TRBV3-1 to TRBJ2-1; 8 positions match TRBD1. Germline CDR1 and CDR2: LGHDT and YNNKEL (reference sequence). The CDR3 has 15 amino acids. V gave up 1 base and J gave up 6 bases; unmatched junction bases: 5. The CDR3 loop reads CASSQGQGSTNEQFF. In DNA form, the CDR3 reads TGTGCCAGCAGCCAAGGACAGGGGAGTACCAATGAGCAGTTCTTC.

This clonotype was counted between two and nine times. The rearrangement joins TRBV29-1 to TRBJ2-3; D ambiguous. Germline V gene data show CDR1 as SQVTM and CDR2 as ANQGSEA. V lost 4 bases and J lost 6, with 11 bases in between. There are 12 residues in the CDR3. CDR3: CSVVWRRDTQYF. CDR3 coding DNA: TGCAGCGTTGTTTGGAGACGCGATACGCAGTATTTT.

This clonotype was observed many times. CDR3 region: CATGASGTYVLKNLLTYEQYF. DNA for the CDR3: TGTGCCACCGGGGCTTCCGGGACGTATGTTCTTAAGAATCTTCTCACCTACGAGCAGTACTTC. V is TRBV24-1 and J is TRBJ2-7, with D perhaps TRBD1 or TRBD2 (5 bases each). The CDR3 loop spans 21 amino acids. The V end was cut by 9 bases, the J end by 2 bases, with 37 bases between. Germline V gene data show CDR1 as KGHDR and CDR2 as SFDVKD.

A few counts support this clonotype. The chain combines TRBV20-1 with TRBJ2-5, with a weak D call TRBD2 (6 bases). The CDR3 runs 16 residues. Germline CDR1 reads DFQATT; CDR2 reads SNEGSKA (reference sequence). The V gene lost 1 base and the J gene lost 1 base, with 16 bases spanning the gap. CDR3 DNA sequence: TGCAGTGCTAGAGGGGAGGTCATGGGGGGCCAAGAGACCCAGTACTTC. It encodes CSARGEVMGGQETQYF.

This clonotype was counted at least ten times. The chain recombines TRBV30 with TRBJ2-3; 10 bases map to TRBD1. CDR1 GTSNPN and CDR2 SVGIG come from the germline V gene (reference sequence). The CDR3 has 12 residues. V trimming: 8 bases; J trimming: 6 bases; junction bases outside the gene matches: 5. The CDR3: CAGDRGGDTQYF. CDR3 nucleotides: TGTGCCGGGGACAGGGGTGGGGATACGCAGTATTTT.

This clonotype turned up a few times. The V and J genes are TRBV20-1 and TRBJ2-3; either TRBD1 or TRBD2 may supply D (6 bases each). V was trimmed by 1 base and J by 0 bases, leaving 17 bases between them. Germline V gene lookup returns CDR1 DFQATT and CDR2 SNEGSKA (reference sequence). The CDR3 sequence is 17 residues long. CDR3 loop: CSARGAGTLPSTDTQYF. Here the CDR3 DNA reads TGCAGTGCTAGAGGTGCGGGGACACTCCCTAGCACAGATACGCAGTATTTT.

This clonotype has more than one count but fewer than ten. The V and J genes are TRBV15 and TRBJ2-5, with D perhaps TRBD1 (5 bases). V was trimmed by 0 bases and J by 5 bases, leaving 10 bases between them. The length of the CDR3 is 14 residues. CDR1 LNHNV and CDR2 YYDKDF come from the germline V gene (reference sequence). As DNA, the CDR3 is TGTGCCACCAGCAGAGATATGGGGCGGGAGACCCAGTACTTC. Translating it yields CATSRDMGRETQYF.

The rearrangement joins TRBV2 to TRBJ2-7; 7 nucleotides line up with TRBD1. Germline V gives CDR1 SNHLY, CDR2 FYNNEI. Losses at the gene ends were 1 base for V and 4 bases for J; bases not matched to a gene: 4. This CDR3 comprises 14 residues. The DNA of the CDR3 is TGTGCCAGCAGTGAAGGGGACAGTACTTACGAGCAGTACTTC. This sequence encodes CASSEGDSTYEQYF.

This clonotype was found a few times. The V and J genes are TRBV28 and TRBJ1-5, with unresolved D. Between the trimmed V and J ends, which lost 4 bases and 0 bases, there was a span of 16 bases. Germline CDR1 is MDHEN and CDR2 is SYDVKM. The CDR3 runs to 17 residues. CDR3 bases: TGTGCCAGCAGTTCCGATTTTACGGTCTATAGCAATCAGCCCCAGCATTTT. Translation: CASSSDFTVYSNQPQHF.

This clonotype turned up a few times. The J gene is TRBJ2-1, the V gene TRBV5-4; 8 bases match TRBD1. Unmatched junction bases numbered 15, after V lost 6 bases and J lost 7 bases. Germline V gene lookup returns CDR1 SGHNT and CDR2 YYREEE (reference sequence). This CDR3 comprises 16 residues. CDR3 residues: CASNPVRAGGSNEQFF. As DNA, the CDR3 is TGTGCCAGCAACCCGGTGAGGGCAGGGGGCTCAAATGAGCAGTTCTTC.

The genes are TRBV3-1 and TRBJ2-2; D unresolved. The CDR3 sequence is 16 residues long. Germline V gives CDR1 LGHDT, CDR2 YNNKEL (reference sequence). Trimming stripped 0 bases from V and 2 bases from J, with 10 bases between. CDR3 DNA: TGTGCCAGCAGCCAAGAAGGACGTGGTAACACCGGGGAGCTGTTTTTT. It encodes CASSQEGRGNTGELFF.

The sample holds many counts of this clonotype. The V gene is TRBV7-9, the J gene TRBJ2-2; TRBD2 aligns across 8 bases. With V trimmed by 5 bases and J by 5 bases, 7 bases remained unmatched. The CDR3 extends over 15 amino acids. Germline V gives CDR1 SEHNR, CDR2 FQNEAQ (reference sequence). DNA for the CDR3: TGTGCCAGCAGCCTGAGCGGGGGTCGTACCGGGGAGCTGTTTTTT. Encoded protein: CASSLSGGRTGELFF.

A few counts support this clonotype. The chain combines TRBV12-5 with TRBJ1-2; a weak D match, TRBD1 (5 bases). The CDR3 length is 13 residues. CDR1 and CDR2 from the germline V gene are LGHNT and FRNRAP. V shed 6 bases and J shed 4 bases, with 12 bases lying between them. CDR3 nucleotide sequence: TGTGCTAGTGGACGACAGAAACGCTATGGCTACACCTTC. Protein sequence: CASGRQKRYGYTF.